This T cell receptor (beta chain) derives from a study of blood T cell repertoires in COVID-19. Across the study: The cDNA or gDNA used as material had been derived from T cells, B-cell-depleted T cells, or PBMCs.

Authors' methods: Nucleated cell number was recorded as an estimate derived from reference gene primer amplification. Produced via immunoSEQ multiplex PCR; TCRdb's table is partial and in-frame only. The V and J calls and clone size are taken from that table; D and trimming were inferred from the DNA. The profile shows 75,000 to 95,000 clones, approximately 86% of them singletons. Germline trimming cut 5 bases from V and 3 bases from J; bases unmatched to any gene: 10. The CDR3 contains 16 residues. Germline V CDR1 and CDR2: SGHTA, FQGTGA. The chain couples TRBV7-3 to TRBJ2-1; TRBD2 matches 7 bases. The source is a man aged 50 or older with acute or convalescent COVID-19. Sequencing was performed on peripheral blood. In DNA, the CDR3 is TGTGCCAGCAGCGCAACAAGGACTAGAAACTACAATGAGCAGTTCTTC. This codes for CASSATRTRNYNEQFF.